These T cell receptor beta chains were read from a single sample in a study of cytomegalovirus exposure and HLA in healthy donors. Method: immunoSEQ multiplex PCR; TCRdb's copy keeps in-frame clones and lacks some. Of more than 140,000 clones listed, around 79% are singletons. Sequenced: PBMCs. The receptors were sampled from a male donor in good health and CMV-seronegative. CDR3s include the opening cysteine and the closing phenylalanine or tryptophan. Fields, in order: D gene, J gene, clone size, V gene, CDR3 DNA, CDR3 protein. The D gene is left open where the match is weak. The size of a clone is reported for some rows only, either as once, few or many, or as a class for expanded clones.

D gene: -
J gene: TRBJ1-2
clone size: -
V gene: TRBV14
CDR3 DNA: TGTGCCAGCAGCCAGCGGAACTACTATGGCTACACCTTC
CDR3 protein: CASSQRNYYGYTF

D gene: -
J gene: TRBJ2-1
clone size: once
V gene: TRBV27
CDR3 DNA: TGTGCCAGCAGTGCCCGGGGCTACAATGAGCAGTTCTTC
CDR3 protein: CASSARGYNEQFF

D gene: -
J gene: TRBJ1-5
clone size: few
V gene: TRBV19
CDR3 DNA: TGTGCCAGTAGTATAAACAGCCGCAATCAGCCCCAGCATTTT
CDR3 protein: CASSINSRNQPQHF

D gene: -
J gene: TRBJ1-1
clone size: -
V gene: TRBV4-1
CDR3 DNA: TGCGCCAGCAGCCAAAGCTCCCGGACTGAAGCTTTCTTT
CDR3 protein: CASSQSSRTEAFF

D gene: -
J gene: TRBJ2-7
clone size: once
V gene: TRBV5-5
CDR3 DNA: TGTGCCAGCAGCTGGGGGCGGGGGCTCTACGAGCAGTACTTC
CDR3 protein: CASSWGRGLYEQYF

D gene: TRBD2
J gene: TRBJ2-5
clone size: -
V gene: TRBV5-1
CDR3 DNA: TGCGCCAGCAGACTGACTAGCGGGGGGGCGATTCAAGAGACCCAGTACTTC
CDR3 protein: CASRLTSGGAIQETQYF

D gene: -
J gene: TRBJ1-1
clone size: -
V gene: TRBV7-2
CDR3 DNA: TGTGCCAGCAGCTTAGTCGGGGTACTGGGGGGGCCGAACACTGAAGCTTTCTTT
CDR3 protein: CASSLVGVLGGPNTEAFF

D gene: TRBD1
J gene: TRBJ1-3
clone size: -
V gene: TRBV9
CDR3 DNA: TGTGCCAGCAGCGGGACAGGTAACTCTGGAAACACCATATATTTT
CDR3 protein: CASSGTGNSGNTIYF

D gene: TRBD2
J gene: TRBJ2-2
clone size: -
V gene: TRBV10-3
CDR3 DNA: TGTGCCATCAGTGAGTCAAGCGGGGGAAGCACCGGGGAGCTGTTTTTT
CDR3 protein: CAISESSGGSTGELFF

D gene: TRBD1
J gene: TRBJ2-2
clone size: -
V gene: TRBV11-2
CDR3 DNA: TGTGCCAGCAGCCGAAGGGACAGGGAGAGCACCGGGGAGCTGTTTTTT
CDR3 protein: CASSRRDRESTGELFF

D gene: -
J gene: TRBJ1-1
clone size: -
V gene: TRBV4-3
CDR3 DNA: TGCGCCAGCAGCCAAGATTTGGAGGGCGAAGCTTTCTTT
CDR3 protein: CASSQDLEGEAFF

D gene: TRBD2
J gene: TRBJ2-1
clone size: -
V gene: TRBV18
CDR3 DNA: TGTGCCAGCTCCCGACGACTAGCGGGGGGGCGTGAGCAGTTCTTC
CDR3 protein: CASSRRLAGGREQFF

D gene: -
J gene: TRBJ1-2
clone size: once
V gene: TRBV9
CDR3 DNA: TGTGCCAGCAGCGGGACAGAGTATGGCTACACCTTC
CDR3 protein: CASSGTEYGYTF

D gene: -
J gene: TRBJ1-5
clone size: once
V gene: TRBV21-1
CDR3 DNA: TGTGCCAGCAGCTCCGAGTATAGCAATCAGCCCCAGCATTTT
CDR3 protein: CASSSEYSNQPQHF

D gene: -
J gene: TRBJ2-1
clone size: -
V gene: TRBV7-3
CDR3 DNA: TGTGCCAGCAGCCAATCGGGCGGGTTTTCCTACAATGAGCAGTTCTTC
CDR3 protein: CASSQSGGFSYNEQFF

D gene: -
J gene: TRBJ1-4
clone size: -
V gene: TRBV2
CDR3 DNA: TGTGCCAGCAGTGAAAGGGGGAGGGCTAATGAAAAACTGTTTTTT
CDR3 protein: CASSERGRANEKLFF